This TCR beta chain comes out of a study of beta chain features in type 1 diabetes. Overall study: The patients were much like the healthy donors in age, gender and cell yields. Regarding the study as a whole: Researchers could not determine here whether HLA type influences TCRB rearrangement. TCRB CDR3s from Type 1 diabetes patients were moderately but significantly shorter in all four CD4+ subsets.

Sequenced material consisted of expressed TCRB transcripts (all of the isolated RNA was reverse transcribed). Profiling relied on immunoSEQ multiplex PCR, and the TCRdb table lists in-frame clones only, not all of them. The sample records some 250,000 clones, under 13% being singletons. The CDR3 is 16 amino acids. Germline assignment: CDR1 SGHRS and CDR2 YFSETQ. With 5 bases clipped from V and 6 bases from J, the junction kept 16 bases outside the gene matches. In regard to this clone: Antigen specificity is unknown.

This clonotype was obtained from a man younger than 40 with type 1 diabetes. The genes are TRBV5-1 and TRBJ2-7, with 8 bases fitting TRBD1. Sequencing was done on a sample of naive CD4+ T cells from blood. The CDR3 protein is CASSTLPGGALGEQYF. CDR3 in DNA: TGCGCCAGCAGTACTCTTCCAGGGGGCGCCCTGGGCGAGCAGTACTTC.